The 27 T cell receptor beta chains reported below all come from one sample, sequenced in a study of cytomegalovirus exposure and HLA in healthy donors. 13 Jbeta primers and 60 Vbeta primers were used for the PCR. Produced via immunoSEQ multiplex PCR; TCRdb's table is partial and in-frame only. The data hold around 210,000 clones, with 65% to 80% observed a single time. The sample was PBMCs. All receptors derive from a man aged 50 or older in good health and CMV-seronegative.

The chain links TRBV7-3 to TRBJ2-1, with 9 bases aligning to TRBD2. Germline V gene data show CDR1 as SGHTA and CDR2 as FQGTGA. The CDR3 has 17 amino acids. V shed 1 base, J shed 6 bases, and the junction held 10 bases outside the gene matches. The CDR3: CASSLIAGVEIRNEQFF. CDR3 sequence (DNA): TGTGCCAGCAGCTTAATAGCGGGAGTGGAGATCCGCAATGAGCAGTTCTTC.

The gene calls are TRBV2 and TRBJ1-5, with 7 bases matching TRBD1. Germline loops: CDR1 SNHLY, CDR2 FYNNEI. V shed 3 bases and J 4 bases; nucleotides not matched to a gene: 3. The CDR3 has 14 amino acids. The CDR3 coding sequence is TGTGCCAGCAGTGATACGGACAGGAATCAGCCCCAGCATTTT. Its translation: CASSDTDRNQPQHF. The variable domain in full, with the rest retrieved from reference TRBV2 and TRBJ1-5, is EPEVTQTPSHQVTQMGQEVILRCVPISNHLYFYWYRQILGQKVEFLVSFYNNEISEKSEIFDDQFSVERPDGSNFTLKIRSTKLEDSAMYFCASSDTDRNQPQHFGDGTRLSIL.

The chain carries TRBV28 and TRBJ2-1; weak D call: TRBD1 (6 bases). CDR3 length: 12 residues. Trimming took off 6 bases at V and 12 bases at J, with 15 bases between the two ends. CDR1 and CDR2 from the germline V gene are MDHEN and SYDVKM. CDR3 sequence: CASRRGNRGQFF. DNA of the CDR3: TGTGCCAGCAGGAGGGGGAATCGAGGGCAGTTCTTC.

The chain uses TRBV19 and TRBJ2-7, with 8 bases lining up with TRBD2. V lost 6 bases and J lost 0; bases outside the gene matches: 10. Per germline, CDR1 LNHDA and CDR2 SQIVND (reference sequence). There are 16 residues in the CDR3. CDR3 amino acids: CASRSGASGSSYEQYF. CDR3 nucleotide sequence: TGTGCCAGTAGATCAGGGGCCAGCGGGAGCTCCTACGAGCAGTACTTC. Variable domain in full (rest from reference TRBV19 and TRBJ2-7): DGGITQSPKYLFRKEGQNVTLSCEQNLNHDAMYWYRQDPGQGLRLIYYSQIVNDFQKGDIAEGYSVSREKKESFPLTVTSAQKNPTAFYLCASRSGASGSSYEQYFGPGTRLTVT.

This clone has a handful of counts. The chain combines TRBV19 with TRBJ2-7; 8 bases fit TRBD2. V shed 7 bases and J 2 bases; nucleotides not matched to a gene: 7. The CDR3 runs 14 residues. Germline-derived CDR1 and CDR2 are LNHDA and SQIVND (reference sequence). The CDR3, as DNA: TGTGCCAGTAACCCGGCGGGAGGTACCTACGAGCAGTACTTC. It yields the protein CASNPAGGTYEQYF.

This chain uses TRBV28 with TRBJ1-3, with unresolved D. Trimming shortened V by 4 bases and J by 3 bases, and 4 bases separated the two germline ends. Germline values: CDR1 MDHEN, CDR2 SYDVKM. The CDR3 spans 12 residues. The CDR3 region has the DNA TGTGCCAGCAGTTCCGGTGGAAACACCATATATTTT. This translates into CASSSGGNTIYF.

The rearrangement uses TRBV28 and TRBJ2-7, with TRBD1 matching 11 bases. This CDR3 has 16 amino acids. Per germline, CDR1 MDHEN and CDR2 SYDVKM. Trimming removed 5 bases from V and 5 bases from J; junction bases left unmatched: 11. The CDR3 sequence is CASSPTSGTGGHEQYF. The CDR3, as DNA: TGTGCCAGCAGTCCGACGTCCGGGACAGGGGGGCACGAGCAGTACTTC.

By its share, this clone is medium-sized. V usage is TRBV6-4 and J usage is TRBJ2-7; D is undetermined. The CDR3 has 13 amino acids. Germline lookup yields CDR1 MRHNA and CDR2 SNTAGT. V lost 10 bases and J 7 bases, leaving 20 bases between the germline ends. The CDR3 coding sequence is TGTGCCACTGCCTTAAACAGCTTTGGGGAGCAGTACTTC. This sequence encodes CATALNSFGEQYF.

This clone has a handful of counts. The rearrangement joins TRBV13 to TRBJ2-1, with D unresolved. Germline V CDR1 and CDR2: PRHDT, FYEKMQ (reference sequence). The CDR3 runs to 13 residues. Trimming removed 5 bases at V and 8 bases at J, with 13 bases between. The CDR3 region is CASSRRLVDEQFF. CDR3 coding DNA: TGTGCCAGCAGCCGCCGACTTGTCGATGAGCAGTTCTTC.

This chain uses TRBV5-5 with TRBJ1-6, with D possibly TRBD1 on 6 matching bases. This CDR3 spans 14 amino acids. Trimming took off 0 bases at V and 10 bases at J, with 11 bases between the two ends. The germline CDR1 and CDR2 sequences are SGHKS and YYEKEE (reference sequence). CDR3 amino acids: CASSLEGGRSPLHF. CDR3 DNA: TGTGCCAGCAGCTTGGAAGGGGGTCGGTCACCCCTCCACTTT.

This chain connects TRBV5-1 to TRBJ2-2; tentatively, D is TRBD2 (6 bases). The CDR3 runs to 14 residues. The germline V and J ends were trimmed by 1 base and 3 bases, with 7 bases remaining between them. CDR1 and CDR2 from the germline V gene are SGHRS and YFSETQ. CDR3 bases: TGCGCCAGCAGCTTGACGGGGGACACCGGGGAGCTGTTTTTT. Protein product: CASSLTGDTGELFF.

This clone was observed a few times. This sequence joins TRBV5-1 and TRBJ1-2; 11 nucleotides match TRBD1. Germline V gives CDR1 SGHRS, CDR2 YFSETQ. The CDR3 sequence is 15 residues long. V lost 3 bases to trimming and J lost 7 bases; unmatched junction nucleotides: 8. This chain's CDR3 is CASSSGQGAFPGYTF. DNA for the CDR3: TGCGCCAGCAGCTCTGGACAGGGGGCATTCCCTGGCTACACCTTC.

This CDR3 reads CASSSGGASARYNEQFF. The CDR3 DNA is TGTGCCAGCAGCTCCGGGGGAGCGAGCGCCCGATACAATGAGCAGTTCTTC. The V and J genes are TRBV11-2 and TRBJ2-1, with D possibly being TRBD2 (6 bases). The germline V and J ends were trimmed by 4 bases and 4 bases, with 20 bases remaining between them. Germline assignment: CDR1 SGHAT and CDR2 FQNNGV. CDR3 length equals 17 residues.

The table lists this clone with a few counts. V is TRBV5-4 and J is TRBJ2-2, with TRBD2 matching 12 bases. CDR3 length equals 16 residues. Germline CDR1 is SGHNT and CDR2 is YYREEE (reference sequence). Losses at the gene ends were 5 bases for V and 5 bases for J; bases not matched to a gene: 7. The CDR3 is CASSPLAGGLTGELFF. The DNA for the CDR3 is TGTGCCAGCAGTCCCCTAGCGGGAGGGTTAACCGGGGAGCTGTTTTTT. Together with reference TRBV5-4 and TRBJ2-2, the CDR3 gives the full variable domain: ETGVTQSPTHLIKTRGQQVTLRCSSQSGHNTVSWYQQALGQGPQFIFQYYREEENGRGNFPPRFSGLQFPNYSSELNVNALELDDSALYLCASSPLAGGLTGELFFGEGSRLTVL.

This clone was observed once. V is TRBV4-1 and J is TRBJ2-7, with TRBD1 as a possible D gene (6 bases). Germline CDR1 is MGHRA and CDR2 is YSYEKL. The CDR3 length is 17 residues. The V gene lost 4 bases and the J gene lost 2 bases, with 21 bases spanning the gap. Written as DNA, the CDR3 is TGCGCCAGCAGCCCAGCCTCCGGGACACCAAACCCCTACGAGCAGTACTTC. Translated: CASSPASGTPNPYEQYF.

This clone was counted a few times. The rearrangement links TRBV5-6 to TRBJ2-1; no clear D. Germline V CDR1 and CDR2: SGHDT, YYEEEE. This CDR3 is 17 amino acids long. V was clipped by 3 bases and J by 10 bases, with 26 bases between them. The CDR3 DNA is TGTGCCAGCAGCTCACCCCGTCTCGACACCCCCGCTTGGGAGCAGTTCTTC. Encoded protein: CASSSPRLDTPAWEQFF.

This clone was picked up a small number of times. The chain recombines TRBV27 with TRBJ1-2; 8 bases fit TRBD1. Germline V gives CDR1 MNHEY, CDR2 SMNVEV (reference sequence). The V segment lost 2 bases and the J segment 4 bases; nucleotides outside the gene matches: 6. The CDR3 length is 15 residues. CDR3 nucleotide sequence: TGTGCCAGCAGTTTACAGGGGGCGGGATTCTATGGCTACACCTTC. It codes for CASSLQGAGFYGYTF.

Only a few counts were recorded for this clone. The rearrangement uses TRBV27 and TRBJ1-6; 7 positions match TRBD1. The V segment lost 6 bases and the J segment 2 bases; nucleotides outside the gene matches: 7. Germline V gene data show CDR1 as MNHEY and CDR2 as SMNVEV (reference sequence). The CDR3 is made up of 16 amino acids. Written as DNA, the CDR3 is TGTGCCAGCAGACGACCGGGACAGCCCTATAATTCACCCCTCCACTTT. Protein product: CASRRPGQPYNSPLHF.

This chain joins TRBV5-1 and TRBJ2-5; the match to TRBD1 covers 9 bases. The J call is doubtful: the DNA matches TRBJ2-7 better. Germline V lookup: CDR1 SGHRS, CDR2 YFSETQ. The CDR3 has 14 amino acids. CDR3 DNA: TGCGCCAGCAGCCCGGGACAGGGTTCCTACGAGCAGTACTTC. Translation gives CASSPGQGSYEQYF.

J is TRBJ1-4 and V is TRBV28; TRBD1 matches 8 bases. Germline V CDR1 and CDR2: MDHEN, SYDVKM. The CDR3 contains 15 residues. V was clipped by 7 bases and J by 8 bases; unmatched bases: 12. CDR3 sequence: CASTPSGQGSEKLFF. The CDR3 coding sequence is TGTGCCAGCACTCCTTCCGGACAGGGCTCAGAAAAACTGTTTTTT.

The V gene is TRBV5-1, the J gene TRBJ2-3; 11 bases align to TRBD2. The CDR3 has 16 amino acids. V was clipped by 5 bases and J by 1 base; unmatched bases: 6. From germline, CDR1 is SGHRS and CDR2 YFSETQ. CDR3 nucleotides: TGCGCCAGCAGAACCGGGACTAGCGGCCGCACAGATACGCAGTATTTT. Translating it yields CASRTGTSGRTDTQYF. The whole variable domain, filled in from reference TRBV5-1 and TRBJ2-3, reads KAGVTQTPRYLIKTRGQQVTLSCSPISGHRSVSWYQQTPGQGLQFLFEYFSETQRNKGNFPGRFSGRQFSNSRSEMNVSTLELGDSALYLCASRTGTSGRTDTQYFGPGTRLTVL.

This rearrangement joins TRBV7-8 to TRBJ2-1; D may be TRBD1 (6 bases). CDR3 length equals 16 residues. Germline CDR1 is SGHVS and CDR2 is FQNEAQ. Trimming cost V 5 bases and J 3 bases, with 17 bases left between them. The CDR3 loop reads CASSPLQGTNYNEQFF. Written as DNA, the CDR3 is TGTGCCAGCAGCCCTCTACAGGGCACGAACTACAATGAGCAGTTCTTC.

The chain joins TRBV7-8 to TRBJ2-7; 10 bases match TRBD1. The germline V gene has CDR1 SGHVS and CDR2 FQNEAQ. The CDR3 totals 14 residues. J gave up 4 bases and V 6 bases, and 6 bases lay outside the gene matches. In DNA, the CDR3 is TGTGCCAGCAGGAGAGGACAGGGGGTGTACGAGCAGTACTTC. This encodes CASRRGQGVYEQYF.

This chain connects TRBV28 to TRBJ2-2; TRBD1 aligns across 9 bases. The CDR3 has 16 residues. Germline CDR1 is MDHEN and CDR2 is SYDVKM. The junction had 7 bases not matched to a gene; V was cut back by 1 base and J by 7 bases. This chain's CDR3 is CASSLLRGQGLGELFF. The CDR3 coding sequence is TGTGCCAGCAGTTTATTGAGGGGACAGGGTCTCGGGGAGCTGTTTTTT.

J is TRBJ2-7 and V is TRBV19, with TRBD1 identical over 7 bases. V shed 6 bases, J shed 4 bases, and the junction held 6 bases outside the gene matches. CDR3 length: 13 residues. Germline values: CDR1 LNHDA, CDR2 SQIVND (reference sequence). CDR3 sequence reads: CASSTGVGYEQYF. The CDR3 DNA reads TGTGCCAGTAGCACAGGGGTTGGATACGAGCAGTACTTC. The full variable domain, in which reference TRBV19 and TRBJ2-7 provide the parts outside the CDR3, is DGGITQSPKYLFRKEGQNVTLSCEQNLNHDAMYWYRQDPGQGLRLIYYSQIVNDFQKGDIAEGYSVSREKKESFPLTVTSAQKNPTAFYLCASSTGVGYEQYFGPGTRLTVT.

J is TRBJ1-1 and V is TRBV5-1, with D unresolved. Germline V gives CDR1 SGHRS, CDR2 YFSETQ. V dropped 0 bases and J dropped 11 bases, with 14 bases sitting between them. The CDR3 totals 13 residues. The CDR3 spells CASSLVPEGEAFF. The CDR3 DNA is TGCGCCAGCAGCTTGGTTCCGGAGGGCGAGGCTTTCTTT.

V and J are TRBV27 and TRBJ2-2; tentative D call: TRBD2 (6 bases). Germline-derived CDR1 and CDR2 are MNHEY and SMNVEV (reference sequence). The CDR3 is 16 residues long. V was cut by 2 bases and J by 2 bases, with 12 bases left in between. DNA for the CDR3: TGTGCCAGCAGTTTAAAGGCGGGGACCAACACCGGGGAGCTGTTTTTT. As protein: CASSLKAGTNTGELFF.